The rows below give T cell receptor beta chains drawn from one sample of a study of shared clonotypes between healthy human individuals. Generated by immunoSEQ multiplex PCR, the TCRdb table keeps only in-frame clones and is missing some. The profile shows millions of clones, approximately 94% of them singletons. Sequenced sample: naive CD8+ T cells sorted from blood. All receptors come from a man younger than 30 in good health. Both conserved end residues are trimmed from each CDR3. Fields, in order: D gene, J gene, V gene, clone size, CDR3 protein. The D gene is left open where the match is weak. Some rows have no size entry. The others give once, few or many, or a class for an expanded clone.

-	TRBJ2-1	TRBV7-9	-	ASSFSSNNEQF
-	TRBJ2-3	TRBV5-1	-	ASTPDSADTQY
TRBD1	TRBJ2-7	TRBV28	-	ASSLSDRGLYEQY
TRBD2	TRBJ2-7	TRBV5-1	once	ASSFRSSGGYEQY
TRBD1	TRBJ1-6	TRBV9	-	ASNAPRGAGGYNSPLH
-	TRBJ2-7	TRBV4-1	-	ASSQDYFYEQY
-	TRBJ1-2	TRBV7-6	-	ASSLEGQSPYGYT
-	TRBJ2-1	TRBV4-1	-	ASSSRRDYNEQF
-	TRBJ2-7	TRBV4-1	-	ASSLGGMDGGEQY
-	TRBJ2-1	TRBV10-2	-	ASTETGLFDEQF
TRBD1	TRBJ1-1	TRBV27	-	ASSPRDRGFWTEAF
-	TRBJ2-7	TRBV25-1	-	ASSEQNEQY
TRBD1	TRBJ2-5	TRBV6-6	once	ASSYAGQGETQY
TRBD1	TRBJ2-7	TRBV29-1	few	SGGQGGYEQY
-	TRBJ1-6	TRBV4-1	-	ASSQSTWDSPLH
-	TRBJ1-5	TRBV6-1	-	ASGPRSNQPQH
TRBD2	TRBJ2-5	TRBV27	-	ASSKDLAGEETQY
TRBD2	TRBJ2-1	TRBV10-2	-	ASSESASGIYNEQF
TRBD2	TRBJ2-2	TRBV6-6	-	ASSEGLVTGELF
-	TRBJ2-1	TRBV19	-	ASTVNGEQF
-	TRBJ2-7	TRBV10-3	-	AISGLSDEQY
-	TRBJ1-4	TRBV10-3	once	ATGQPYNEKLF
-	TRBJ1-1	TRBV27	-	ASSPYLTGRTEAF
-	TRBJ2-3	TRBV7-8	-	ASSLALAGPEADTQY
TRBD1	TRBJ2-7	TRBV12-5	-	ASGGAARDRGPYYEQY
-	TRBJ2-7	TRBV27	-	ASSFSPIYEQY
TRBD1	TRBJ2-7	TRBV28	-	ASSEGALGYEQY
-	TRBJ1-6	TRBV7-9	-	ASSFGGSPLH
TRBD2	TRBJ2-7	TRBV2	-	ASRGGSGSWAYEQY
TRBD1	TRBJ2-5	TRBV11-2	-	ASSLGDSQETQY
-	TRBJ2-3	TRBV13	-	ASSWDGSSTDTQY
-	TRBJ2-7	TRBV13	-	ASSLNLAPKSYEQY
TRBD2	TRBJ2-7	TRBV27	-	ASSVSGSSYEQY
TRBD1	TRBJ2-7	TRBV9	few	ASSVGDRGYEQY
TRBD2	TRBJ2-1	TRBV11-1	-	ASRCSGGLVYNEQF
-	TRBJ2-2	TRBV7-3	-	ASSGGGPGELF
TRBD2	TRBJ2-1	TRBV13	-	ASSPGLAGTPPQF
TRBD2	TRBJ2-7	TRBV27	-	ASTPGAEGTREQY
-	TRBJ2-3	TRBV11-2	few	ASSFGDTQY
-	TRBJ1-5	TRBV15	-	ATSLAGSNQPQH
TRBD1	TRBJ2-3	TRBV6-5	-	ASSSGQGVGDTQY
-	TRBJ2-7	TRBV5-1	-	ASSLQRDYEQY
TRBD2	TRBJ2-1	TRBV27	once	ASSATSGGYNEQF
TRBD2	TRBJ2-7	TRBV7-9	-	ASSPGLAGPYEQY
-	TRBJ1-4	TRBV4-1	-	ASSQQPFGEKLF
TRBD2	TRBJ2-7	TRBV15	-	ATSRGTSGRSYEQY